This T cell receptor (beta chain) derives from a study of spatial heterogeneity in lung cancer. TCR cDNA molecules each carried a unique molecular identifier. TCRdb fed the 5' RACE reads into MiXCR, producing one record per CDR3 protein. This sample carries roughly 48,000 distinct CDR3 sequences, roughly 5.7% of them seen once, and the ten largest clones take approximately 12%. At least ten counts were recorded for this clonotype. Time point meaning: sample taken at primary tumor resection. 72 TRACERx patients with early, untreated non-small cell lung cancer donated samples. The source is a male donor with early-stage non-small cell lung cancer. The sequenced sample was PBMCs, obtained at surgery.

CDR3 amino acids: CASSPSKSSTDTQYF. The CDR3 region has the DNA TGTGCCAGCAGCCCTTCGAAAAGCAGCACAGATACGCAGTATTTT. The chain couples TRBV7-2 to TRBJ2-3; D is uncertain. Per the germline V gene, CDR1 is SGHTA and CDR2 is FQGNSA. Trimming removed 5 bases at V and 0 bases at J, with 12 bases between. This CDR3 has 15 residues.